This T cell receptor (beta chain) is drawn from a study of shared clonotypes between healthy human individuals. Study context: Participating donors consisted of two women and a few men aged 18 to 49.

DNA at about 210 ng, 30,000 or so T cell genomes, went into sorted-subset replicate PCRs. Assay: immunoSEQ multiplex PCR; the TCRdb copy retains only in-frame clones and omits some. The sample lists about 2.3 million clones, less than 95% occurring once. This CDR3 is 15 amino acids long. The germline CDR1 and CDR2 sequences are MDHEN and SYDVKM. Trimming pared 2 bases from V and 3 bases from J, leaving 11 bases between. This clone was observed once. The TCR sequence derives from a man in his late teens or twenties in good health. Some clones in this sample may be carry-over from other donors' samples. The chain employs TRBV28 and TRBJ1-5; tentative D call: TRBD1 (6 bases). The sequenced sample was naive CD4+ T cells from PBMCs. Subset denoted: CD45RA+ positively selected. Here the CDR3 DNA reads TGTGCCAGCAGTTTAACAGGGACTGTCAATCAGCCCCAGCATTTT. Amino acid sequence: CASSLTGTVNQPQHF. Full variable domain (rest looked up from reference TRBV28 and TRBJ1-5): DVKVTQSSRYLVKRTGEKVFLECVQDMDHENMFWYRQDPGLGLRLIYFSYDVKMKEKGDIPEGYSVSREKKERFSLILESASTNQTSMYLCASSLTGTVNQPQHFGDGTRLSIL.